Listed below are T cell receptor beta chains from one sample, sequenced in a study of T cells in narcolepsy. Measured with immunoSEQ multiplex PCR; TCRdb has only the in-frame clones, and not every one. Among 25,000 to 35,000 clones listed, about four fifths were seen once. Sequencing was carried out using CD45RA- memory CD4+ T cells from PBMCs. These receptor sequences come from a human donor with narcolepsy. Both conserved end residues are part of each CDR3. D genes are given only for firm matches. For some rows the clone size is stated as once, few or many, or as a class when expanded; others skip it.

V	size	D	J	DNA	CDR3
TRBV27	.	.	TRBJ2-2	TGTGCCAGCGGGAGGGGGCGGACCGGGGAGCTGTTTTTT	CASGRGRTGELFF
TRBV13	.	.	TRBJ1-1	TGTGCCAGCAGCTCCGATGGGGGCCCCACTGAAGCTTTCTTT	CASSSDGGPTEAFF
TRBV30	once	TRBD2	TRBJ2-1	TGTGCCTGGAGTCGCGGGAGGGGGAATGAGCAGTTCTTC	CAWSRGRGNEQFF
TRBV9	.	.	TRBJ2-3	TGTGCCAGCAGCGTAGGAGTCCAGGGGAAAGATACGCAGTATTTT	CASSVGVQGKDTQYF
TRBV5-1	.	.	TRBJ2-1	TGCGCCAGCAGCTCCTTGGACCTCAATGAGCAGTTCTTC	CASSSLDLNEQFF
TRBV6-5	.	.	TRBJ2-3	TGTGCCAGCAGGGGGGGAGATACGCAGTATTTT	CASRGGDTQYF
TRBV30	.	.	TRBJ1-2	TGTGCCTGGAGTCCGACGACAGTCTCTGGGAATGGCTACACCTTC	CAWSPTTVSGNGYTF
TRBV30	.	.	TRBJ2-7	TGTGCCTGGAGTGTACGGGGTCCTTACGAGCAGTACTTC	CAWSVRGPYEQYF
TRBV7-3	.	.	TRBJ2-7	TGTGCCAGCAGCCCCAACACGGTGGGGTACAAGCAGTACTTC	CASSPNTVGYKQYF
TRBV6-5	.	.	TRBJ2-7	TGTGCCAGCAGTTACTCGAGTAGGACCTACGAGCAGTACTTC	CASSYSSRTYEQYF
TRBV27	.	TRBD1	TRBJ1-2	TGTGCCAGCAGCCCAGCAGGGGGCCGAGCTCGTGGCTACACCTTC	CASSPAGGRARGYTF
TRBV15	.	TRBD1	TRBJ1-5	TGTGCCACCAGCACTCGGACAGGGTCGACGCAGCCCCAGCATTTT	CATSTRTGSTQPQHF
TRBV28	.	.	TRBJ1-1	TGTGCCAGCAGTTTATTCAGCCCTACCACTGAAGCTTTCTTT	CASSLFSPTTEAFF
TRBV9	.	.	TRBJ2-3	TGTGCCAGCAGCGTTCTTTCTAGCACAGATACGCAGTATTTT	CASSVLSSTDTQYF
TRBV5-4	.	TRBD1	TRBJ1-2	TGTGCCAGCAGCCCGGACAGGGTAGACGGCTACACCTTC	CASSPDRVDGYTF
TRBV30	medium-sized	TRBD1	TRBJ2-2	TGTGCTGGAACGTTTCTGACAGGGATAAACGGGGAGCTGTTTTTT	CAGTFLTGINGELFF
TRBV19	.	TRBD2	TRBJ2-1	TGTGCCAGTGGGACTAGCGGGAATAACAATGAGCAGTTCTTC	CASGTSGNNNEQFF
TRBV7-6	.	.	TRBJ2-7	TGTGCCAGCAGCTCACCTTATGGAAAAACCTACGAGCAGTACTTC	CASSSPYGKTYEQYF
TRBV19	once	TRBD1	TRBJ2-7	TGTGCCAGTAGCCTCTATGGACAGGGCTCCTACGAGCAGTACTTC	CASSLYGQGSYEQYF
TRBV15	once	.	TRBJ1-5	TGTGCCACCAGCAAGGACGGTGATCAGCCCCAGCATTTT	CATSKDGDQPQHF